Each of the 9 T cell receptor beta chains below was sequenced from the same sample in a study of T cell responses to AZD1222 COVID-19 vaccine. Some clones are missing from TCRdb's copy, which holds only in-frame ones; the method was immunoSEQ multiplex PCR. Here the sample spans about 130,000 clones, around 90% being singletons. Sequences were derived from peripheral blood, sampled on day 0 of AZD1222 vaccination. Source of these receptors: an adult in good health.

The V call is TRBV19, the J call TRBJ1-1; TRBD1 might be the D (6 bases). The CDR3 spans 14 residues. V was trimmed by 5 bases and J by 0 bases, leaving 10 bases between them. CDR1 is LNHDA and CDR2 is SQIVND in the germline V gene (reference sequence). CDR3 DNA sequence: TGTGCCAGTAGTGGACAGAATATGAACACTGAAGCTTTCTTT. It encodes CASSGQNMNTEAFF.

The chain recombines TRBV4-2 with TRBJ2-5; 9 bases fit TRBD2. The CDR3 runs 15 residues. V shed 4 bases and J 1 base; nucleotides not matched to a gene: 4. Germline loops: CDR1 LGHNA, CDR2 YNFKEQ. CDR3 sequence: CASSPSGGRQETQYF. In DNA, the CDR3 is TGTGCCAGCAGCCCGAGCGGGGGGCGCCAAGAGACCCAGTACTTC.

This chain joins TRBV18 and TRBJ2-3; 10 bases are shared with TRBD1. Trimming cost V 6 bases and J 0 bases; bases outside gene matches: 3. The CDR3 totals 15 residues. Germline loops: CDR1 KGHSH, CDR2 LQKENI. The CDR3 DNA reads TGTGCCAGCTCGGGGACAGGGGCTAGCACAGATACGCAGTATTTT. Translation: CASSGTGASTDTQYF. The complete variable domain, with remaining parts taken from reference TRBV18 and TRBJ2-3, reads NAGVMQNPRHLVRRRGQEARLRCSPMKGHSHVYWYRQLPEEGLKFMVYLQKENIIDESGMPKERFSAEFPKEGPSILRIQQVVRGDSAAYFCASSGTGASTDTQYFGPGTRLTVL.

V usage is TRBV4-1 and J usage is TRBJ1-6; D is ambiguous. Per germline, CDR1 MGHRA and CDR2 YSYEKL. The CDR3 sequence is 13 residues long. The V end was cut by 0 bases, the J end by 10 bases, with 7 bases between. This CDR3 reads CASSQEIRSPLHF. The CDR3 region has the DNA TGCGCCAGCAGCCAAGAAATTCGCTCACCCCTCCACTTT.

The genes are TRBV7-6 and TRBJ2-3; TRBD2 matches 11 bases. CDR1 is SGHVS, CDR2 FNYEAQ, per germline. After removal of 3 bases from V and 0 bases from J, the junction contained 5 bases not matched to a gene. CDR3 length equals 17 residues. CDR3 bases: TGTGCCAGCAGCTTTCCGACTAGCGGGGCTAGCACAGATACGCAGTATTTT. This encodes CASSFPTSGASTDTQYF.

This chain joins TRBV20-1 and TRBJ1-2; D not resolved. The CDR3 loop spans 11 amino acids. The germline CDR1 and CDR2 sequences are DFQATT and SNEGSKA (reference sequence). The V and J ends lost 7 bases and 4 bases respectively, with 10 bases between them. The DNA for the CDR3 is TGCAGTGGGGTAGAATTCTATGGCTACACCTTC. It is translated as CSGVEFYGYTF.

This sequence joins TRBV11-2 and TRBJ2-5; 7 bases align to TRBD1. Trimming removed 2 bases from V and 4 bases from J; junction bases left unmatched: 1. This CDR3 has 13 amino acids. Germline lookup yields CDR1 SGHAT and CDR2 FQNNGV. The CDR3 DNA is TGTGCCAGCAGCTTATCAGGGGGAGAGACCCAGTACTTC. Protein: CASSLSGGETQYF. Full variable domain (missing parts from reference TRBV11-2 and TRBJ2-5): EAGVAQSPRYKIIEKRQSVAFWCNPISGHATLYWYQQILGQGPKLLIQFQNNGVVDDSQLPKDRFSAERLKGVDSTLKIQPAKLEDSAVYLCASSLSGGETQYFGPGTRLLVL.

This chain uses TRBV30 with TRBJ1-5, with 8 bases identical to TRBD1. Germline V CDR1 and CDR2: GTSNPN, SVGIG (reference sequence). V lost 5 bases and J lost 6; bases outside the gene matches: 6. CDR3 length: 13 amino acids. Here the CDR3 reads CAWSTGAAQPQHF. The CDR3 DNA sequence: TGTGCCTGGTCGACAGGGGCGGCTCAGCCCCAGCATTTT.

This clone was seen a handful of times. The V and J genes are TRBV6-2 or TRBV6-3 and TRBJ1-6; 9 bases map to TRBD1. CDR1 is MNHEY, CDR2 SVGEGT, per germline. The junction had 2 bases not matched to a gene; V was cut back by 2 bases and J by 9 bases. This CDR3 has 14 residues. The CDR3 DNA reads TGTGCCAGCAGTTACCCGGGACAGGGTTCACCCCTCCACTTT. This gives the protein CASSYPGQGSPLHF.